The rows below give T cell receptor beta chains drawn from one sample of a study of early T cells in non-severe SARS-CoV-2 infection. TCRdb recomputed calls from the 5' RACE reads with MiXCR, one row per CDR3 protein. The sample lists fewer than 95,000 distinct CDR3 sequences; 16% were seen once. The sample here was whole blood, taken at baseline. Receptors originate from an adult who was a healthcare worker with PCR-confirmed SARS-CoV-2 infection or an uninfected control (not recorded which). The CDR3 runs from the conserved cysteine through the conserved F or W. A D gene is named only where the DNA matches it firmly. The size entry is marked missing in some rows and otherwise reads once, few, many or a size class.

TRBD2	TRBV5-1	TRBJ2-2	.	TGCCCCGGGTCCCCAGCGGGAGGGGAGCTGTTTTTT	CPGSPAGGELFF
.	TRBV7-9	TRBJ2-3	few	TGTGCCAGCAAGCGGGATACGCAGTATTTT	CASKRDTQYF
.	TRBV5-1	TRBJ2-3	few	TGCGCCAGCAGCACTCGAGATACGCAGTATTTT	CASSTRDTQYF
.	TRBV24-1	TRBJ1-5	.	TGTGCCACCAGTGACTCCACGGCCAGGGGCCGTCAGCCCCAGCATTTT	CATSDSTARGRQPQHF
TRBD2	TRBV11-2	TRBJ2-1	few	TGTGCCAGCAGCCCGGAGGCTAGCGGGAGGCTGTTCTTC	CASSPEASGRLFF
.	TRBV5-1	TRBJ2-3	many	TGCGCCAGCAGCTTGGGTCAGGGGCCAGATACGCAGTATTTT	CASSLGQGPDTQYF
TRBD2	TRBV28	TRBJ2-1	few	TGTGCCAGCAGTTTAAGTGGGACTAGCCGTGATGAGCAGTTCTTC	CASSLSGTSRDEQFF
.	TRBV28	TRBJ2-1	few	TGTGCCAGCAGTCGCACAGGGGTAGGGAGGAATGAGCAGTTCTTC	CASSRTGVGRNEQFF
.	TRBV28	TRBJ2-7	few	TGTGCCAGCAGTCCCCGCTTAAACCTTCTTCCCTACGAGCAGTACTTC	CASSPRLNLLPYEQYF
.	TRBV7-2	TRBJ2-2	many	TGTGCCAGCAGCTTAGTCAGTGGGGAGCTGTTTTTT	CASSLVSGELFF
TRBD1	TRBV10-3	TRBJ2-3	.	TGTGCCATCGCACCGGGACAGGGGAAGGCAGATACGCAGTATTTT	CAIAPGQGKADTQYF
.	TRBV3-1	TRBJ1-6	.	TGTGCCAGCAATCTACGGGACGCGGCCTCACCCCTCCACTTT	CASNLRDAASPLHF
.	TRBV7-9	TRBJ1-1	many	TGTGCCAGCAGCCCGACCGGGGCTGAAGCTTTCTTT	CASSPTGAEAFF
.	TRBV29-1	TRBJ1-5	.	TGCAGCGTTGGAGATCAGCCCCAGCATTTT	CSVGDQPQHF
.	TRBV27	TRBJ2-5	many	TGTGCCAGCAGTCTCTCGTGGGGGGAGAAATCAGGGACCCAGTACTTC	CASSLSWGEKSGTQYF
TRBD1	TRBV7-9	TRBJ1-1	few	TGTGCCAGCAGCCCGAGGGGGCCGGCTGAAGCTTTCTTT	CASSPRGPAEAFF
TRBD2	TRBV4-1	TRBJ2-1	.	TGCGCCAGCAGCCGAGGACTAGCGGAAAGACTCAATGAGCAGTTCTTC	CASSRGLAERLNEQFF
TRBD2	TRBV28	TRBJ2-7	few	TGTGCCAGCAGTCGACCGGGACTAGCTATCGAGCAGTACTTC	CASSRPGLAIEQYF
TRBD1	TRBV12-5	TRBJ1-1	few	TGTGCTAGTGGACCGACACTAAAACTGACCCGGGACAGGGAACTGAACACTGAAGCTTTCTTT	CASGPTLKLTRDRELNTEAFF
TRBD1	TRBV10-3	TRBJ1-2	.	TGTGCCATCAGTGAGTCCCGGGACAGCAACTATGGCTACACCTTC	CAISESRDSNYGYTF
TRBD2	TRBV18	TRBJ2-7	few	TGTGCCAGCTCGCCCGGGACTAAAAACGAGCAGTACTTC	CASSPGTKNEQYF
.	TRBV28	TRBJ2-1	.	TGTGCCAGCATCACTCCCGGCTCCTACAATGAGCAGTTCTTC	CASITPGSYNEQFF
TRBD1	TRBV7-9	TRBJ1-1	.	TGTGCCAGCCAACAAGGACAGGGTATGAACACTGAAGCTTTCTTT	CASQQGQGMNTEAFF
.	TRBV20-1	TRBJ2-3	.	TGCAGTGCTAGCCAAGGGGGGGACAGGAGAGATACGCAGTATTTT	CSASQGGDRRDTQYF
.	TRBV29-1	TRBJ1-1	.	TGCAGCGTCGAGGACAGCAAAGCTTTCTTT	CSVEDSKAFF
TRBD2	TRBV7-9	TRBJ2-5	few	TGTGCCAGCAGCCCTGAGATACTAGCGGGAGTTGAGACCCAGTACTTC	CASSPEILAGVETQYF
.	TRBV6-5	TRBJ2-1	few	TGTGCCAGCACCAACTCCCCCGCTGAGCAGTTCTTC	CASTNSPAEQFF
TRBD2	TRBV11-2	TRBJ2-4	.	TGTGCCAGCAGCTTAGGACTCCTCGGCGGGAGGGGACAAAACATTCAGTACTTC	CASSLGLLGGRGQNIQYF
.	TRBV9	TRBJ2-1	few	TGTGCCAGCAGCGTAGAAGGGAATGAGCAGTTCTTC	CASSVEGNEQFF
.	TRBV11-2	TRBJ1-1	many	TGTGCCAGCAGCTTAACCGCGAACACTGAAGCTTTCTTT	CASSLTANTEAFF
TRBD2	TRBV5-1	TRBJ2-1	many	TGCGCCAGCAGCTTGGGACTAGCGGGCAATGAGCAGTTCTTC	CASSLGLAGNEQFF
.	TRBV7-2	TRBJ1-1	.	TGTGCCAGCAGCAGCCTCGGCATGAACACTGAAGCTTTCTTT	CASSSLGMNTEAFF
.	TRBV7-9	TRBJ2-7	many	TGTGCCAGCAGGCGGACGGGACTTCTCTACGAGCAGTACTTC	CASRRTGLLYEQYF
.	TRBV10-3	TRBJ1-1	few	TGTGCCATCAGTGAGTCGGGGCGGAACACTGAAGCTTTCTTT	CAISESGRNTEAFF
.	TRBV20-1	TRBJ1-5	.	TGCAGTGCTAGTCGCCCTCTAATGCAGCCCCAGCATTTT	CSASRPLMQPQHF
.	TRBV25-1	TRBJ1-2	few	TGTGCCAGCAGTGACTTTACAGGGCGGCCCTATGGCTACACCTTC	CASSDFTGRPYGYTF
.	TRBV28	TRBJ1-1	many	TGTGCCAGCAGTTTACGCGGCACTGAAGCTTTCTTT	CASSLRGTEAFF
.	TRBV2	TRBJ2-1	.	TGTGCCAGCGGGGCAACGTCCTACAATGAGCAGTTCTTC	CASGATSYNEQFF
.	TRBV20-1	TRBJ1-4	few	TGCAGTGCTAGATCCGGGACGGGGAATGAAAAACTGTTTTTT	CSARSGTGNEKLFF
TRBD1	TRBV5-1	TRBJ1-2	few	TGCGCCAGCAGCAGGATACAGGGGGGCTCTATGACTAACTATGGCTACACCTTC	CASSRIQGGSMTNYGYTF
.	TRBV24-1	TRBJ2-1	.	TGTGCCACCAGTGATTCGGGAAATGAGCAGTTCTTC	CATSDSGNEQFF
TRBD2	TRBV20-1	TRBJ2-1	few	TGCAGTGCTAGCTCCGGGACTAGCGGGAGGGCCCGGAATGAGCAGTTCTTC	CSASSGTSGRARNEQFF
.	TRBV6-5	TRBJ2-5	many	TGTGCCAGCAGTTACTCTGGTACCCAGTACTTC	CASSYSGTQYF
.	TRBV7-9	TRBJ2-4	many	TGTGCCAGCAGCTTAGAGGAAGCCAAAAACATTCAGTACTTC	CASSLEEAKNIQYF
.	TRBV4-1	TRBJ1-4	few	TGCGCCAGCACGCTTGCAACTAATGAAAAACTGTTTTTT	CASTLATNEKLFF
TRBD2	TRBV5-4	TRBJ2-3	.	TGTGCCAGCAGGGTTAGCGGGAGGGCCAGGGATACGCAGTATTTT	CASRVSGRARDTQYF
.	TRBV29-1	TRBJ2-1	.	TGCAGCGTCCTTGACACGGGATTAAACAATGAGCAGTTCTTC	CSVLDTGLNNEQFF
TRBD2	TRBV5-1	TRBJ2-1	few	TGCGCCAGCAGCCCGTCCGGCGGGAGACCCGGGCAGTTCTTC	CASSPSGGRPGQFF
TRBD2	TRBV28	TRBJ2-3	.	TGTGCCAGCAAAGTTAGCGGGAGGGCAGATACGCAGTATTTT	CASKVSGRADTQYF
.	TRBV10-2	TRBJ1-2	few	TGCGCCAGCAGCGACGCAAGCGTCTATGGCTACACCTTC	CASSDASVYGYTF
.	TRBV12-3/TRBV12-4	TRBJ2-7	.	TGTGCCAGCAGTTTAGGGACAGTTCCTATGAGCTACGAGCAGTACTTC	CASSLGTVPMSYEQYF
.	TRBV5-4	TRBJ1-6	.	TGTGCCAGCAGCCGGGAGGATTCACCCCTCCACTTT	CASSREDSPLHF
.	TRBV28	TRBJ1-1	.	TGTGCCAGCAGTTTGGTAGAAGCTTTCTTT	CASSLVEAFF
TRBD1	TRBV27	TRBJ1-5	.	TGTGCCAGCAGTTTAAGGGGACAGGGGAGGCAGCCCCAGCATTTT	CASSLRGQGRQPQHF
.	TRBV11-2	TRBJ2-2	many	TGTGCCAGCAGCCCCCTCGACCTCTCAAGGAACACCGGGGAGCTGTTTTTT	CASSPLDLSRNTGELFF